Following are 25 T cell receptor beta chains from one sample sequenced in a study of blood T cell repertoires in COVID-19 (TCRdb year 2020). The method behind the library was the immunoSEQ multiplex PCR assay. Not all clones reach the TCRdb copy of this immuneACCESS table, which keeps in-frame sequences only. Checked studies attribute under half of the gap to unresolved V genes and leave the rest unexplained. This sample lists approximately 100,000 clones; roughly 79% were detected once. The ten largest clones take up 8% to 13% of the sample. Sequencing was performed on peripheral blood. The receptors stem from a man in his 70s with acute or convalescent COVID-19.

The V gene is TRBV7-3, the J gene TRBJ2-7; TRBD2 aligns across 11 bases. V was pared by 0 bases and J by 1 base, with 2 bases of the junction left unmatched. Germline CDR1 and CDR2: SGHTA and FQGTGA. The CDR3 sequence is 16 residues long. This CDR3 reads CASSLTLAGGSYEQYF. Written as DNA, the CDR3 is TGTGCCAGCAGCTTAACGCTAGCGGGGGGTTCCTACGAGCAGTACTTC.

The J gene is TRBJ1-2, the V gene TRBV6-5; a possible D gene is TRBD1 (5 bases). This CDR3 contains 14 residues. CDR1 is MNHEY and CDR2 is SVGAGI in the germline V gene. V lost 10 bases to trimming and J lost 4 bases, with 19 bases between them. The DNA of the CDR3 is TGTGCCACTACCCAGGCCCCACAGGTCTATGGCTACACCTTC. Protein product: CATTQAPQVYGYTF.

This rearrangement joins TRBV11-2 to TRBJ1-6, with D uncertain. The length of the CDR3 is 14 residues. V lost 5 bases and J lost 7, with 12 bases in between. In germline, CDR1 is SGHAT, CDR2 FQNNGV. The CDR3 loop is CASSSTENNSPLHF. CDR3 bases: TGTGCCAGCAGCAGCACAGAAAACAATTCACCCCTCCACTTT.

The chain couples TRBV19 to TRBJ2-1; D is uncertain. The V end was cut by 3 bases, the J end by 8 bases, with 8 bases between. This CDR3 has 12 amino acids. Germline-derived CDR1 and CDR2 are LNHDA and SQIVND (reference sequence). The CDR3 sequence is CASSIRFHEQFF. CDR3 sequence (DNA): TGTGCCAGTAGTATTCGGTTCCATGAGCAGTTCTTC.

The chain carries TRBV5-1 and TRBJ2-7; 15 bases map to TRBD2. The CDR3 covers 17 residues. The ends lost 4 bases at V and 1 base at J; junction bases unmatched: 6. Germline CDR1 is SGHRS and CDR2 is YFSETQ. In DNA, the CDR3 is TGCGCCAGCAGCCCAGGACTAGCGGGGGGGCAATCCTACGAGCAGTACTTC. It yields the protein CASSPGLAGGQSYEQYF.

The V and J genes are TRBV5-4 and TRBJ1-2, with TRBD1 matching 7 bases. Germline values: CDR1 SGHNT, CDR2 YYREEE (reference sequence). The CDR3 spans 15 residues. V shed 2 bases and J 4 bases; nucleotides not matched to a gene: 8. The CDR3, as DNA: TGTGCCAGCAGCTTATATGACCGGGACAGCTATGGCTACACCTTC. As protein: CASSLYDRDSYGYTF.

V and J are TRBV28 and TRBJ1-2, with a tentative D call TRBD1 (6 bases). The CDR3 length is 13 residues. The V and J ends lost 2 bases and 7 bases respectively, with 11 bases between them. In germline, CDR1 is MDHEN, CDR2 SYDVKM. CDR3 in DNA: TGTGCCAGCAGTTTAATGGGAGGGGGTGGCTACACCTTC. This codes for CASSLMGGGGYTF.

As DNA, the CDR3 is TGTGCCACCAGTGGCCCAGGTCAGGTTTTCGAGCAGTTCTTC. It is translated as CATSGPGQVFEQFF. J is TRBJ2-1 and V is TRBV24-1; D is unclear. Germline V gene sequence: CDR1 KGHDR, CDR2 SFDVKD. The CDR3 runs 14 residues. Deletions cut 5 bases from V and 10 bases from J, with 17 bases between.

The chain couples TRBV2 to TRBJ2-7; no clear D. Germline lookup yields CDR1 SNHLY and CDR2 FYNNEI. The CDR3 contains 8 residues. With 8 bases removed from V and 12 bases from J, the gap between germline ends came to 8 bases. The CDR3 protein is CASGWAYF. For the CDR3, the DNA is TGTGCCAGCGGGTGGGCGTACTTC.

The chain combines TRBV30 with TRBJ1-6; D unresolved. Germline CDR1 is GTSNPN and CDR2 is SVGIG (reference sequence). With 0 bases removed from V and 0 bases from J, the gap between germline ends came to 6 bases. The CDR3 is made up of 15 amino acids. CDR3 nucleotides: TGTGCCTGGAGTGTAACGGGCTCCTATAATTCACCCCTCCACTTT. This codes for CAWSVTGSYNSPLHF.

The CDR3 sequence is CASSLGEYNQPQHF. CDR3 in DNA: TGCGCCAGCAGCTTGGGAGAATACAATCAGCCCCAGCATTTT. This chain uses TRBV5-1 with TRBJ1-5; D call uncertain. The CDR3 contains 14 residues. The germline V gene encodes CDR1 SGHRS and CDR2 YFSETQ. V was cut by 0 bases and J by 3 bases, with 7 bases left in between. Together with reference TRBV5-1 and TRBJ1-5, the CDR3 gives the full variable domain: KAGVTQTPRYLIKTRGQQVTLSCSPISGHRSVSWYQQTPGQGLQFLFEYFSETQRNKGNFPGRFSGRQFSNSRSEMNVSTLELGDSALYLCASSLGEYNQPQHFGDGTRLSIL.

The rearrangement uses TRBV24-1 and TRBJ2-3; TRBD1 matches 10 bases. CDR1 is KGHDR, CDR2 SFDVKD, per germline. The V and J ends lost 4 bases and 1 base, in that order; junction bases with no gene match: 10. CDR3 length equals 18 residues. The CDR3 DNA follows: TGTGCCACCAGTGACCCAGGGACAGGGGCTTGGGGCACAGATACGCAGTATTTT. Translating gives CATSDPGTGAWGTDTQYF.

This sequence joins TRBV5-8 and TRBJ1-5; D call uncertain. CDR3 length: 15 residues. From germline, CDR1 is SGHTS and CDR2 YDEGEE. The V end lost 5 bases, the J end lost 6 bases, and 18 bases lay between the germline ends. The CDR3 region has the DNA TGTGCCAGCAGTAAAGGGAGGAGCCCCCCTCAGCCCCAGCATTTT. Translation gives CASSKGRSPPQPQHF.

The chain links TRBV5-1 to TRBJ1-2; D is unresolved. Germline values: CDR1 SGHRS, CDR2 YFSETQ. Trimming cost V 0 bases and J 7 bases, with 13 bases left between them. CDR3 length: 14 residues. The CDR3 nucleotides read TGCGCCAGCAGCTTGGAGTCGCGGTCCGCTGGCTACACCTTC. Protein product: CASSLESRSAGYTF.

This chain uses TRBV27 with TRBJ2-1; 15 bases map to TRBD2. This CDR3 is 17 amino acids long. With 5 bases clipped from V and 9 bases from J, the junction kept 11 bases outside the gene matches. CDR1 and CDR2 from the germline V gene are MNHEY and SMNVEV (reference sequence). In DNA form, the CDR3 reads TGTGCCAGCAGTCCGGGGACTAGCGGGGGGCGGCGTCTTGAGCAGTTCTTC. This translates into CASSPGTSGGRRLEQFF.

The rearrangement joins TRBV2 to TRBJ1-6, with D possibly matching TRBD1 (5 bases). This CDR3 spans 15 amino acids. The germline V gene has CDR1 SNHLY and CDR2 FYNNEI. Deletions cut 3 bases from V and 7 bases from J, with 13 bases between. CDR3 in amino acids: CASSDQGLRNSPLHF. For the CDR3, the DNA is TGTGCCAGCAGTGATCAGGGCCTGCGGAATTCACCCCTCCACTTT.

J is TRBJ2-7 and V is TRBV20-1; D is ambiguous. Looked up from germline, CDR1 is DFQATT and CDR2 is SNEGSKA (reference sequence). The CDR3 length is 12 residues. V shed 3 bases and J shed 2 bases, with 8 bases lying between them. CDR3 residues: CSASEAAYEQYF. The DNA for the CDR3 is TGCAGTGCTAGTGAGGCCGCCTACGAGCAGTACTTC.

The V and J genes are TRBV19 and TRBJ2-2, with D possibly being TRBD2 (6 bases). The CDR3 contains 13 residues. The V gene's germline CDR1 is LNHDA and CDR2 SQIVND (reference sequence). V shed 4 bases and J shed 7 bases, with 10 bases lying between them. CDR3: CASSRGESGELFF. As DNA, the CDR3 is TGTGCCAGTAGTAGGGGGGAGAGCGGGGAGCTGTTTTTT.

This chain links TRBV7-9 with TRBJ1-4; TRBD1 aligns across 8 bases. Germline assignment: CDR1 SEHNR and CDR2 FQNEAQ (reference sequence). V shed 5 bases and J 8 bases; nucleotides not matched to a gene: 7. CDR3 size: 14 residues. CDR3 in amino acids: CASSTDRGGEKLFF. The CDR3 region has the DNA TGTGCCAGCAGCACCGACAGGGGCGGCGAAAAACTGTTTTTT.

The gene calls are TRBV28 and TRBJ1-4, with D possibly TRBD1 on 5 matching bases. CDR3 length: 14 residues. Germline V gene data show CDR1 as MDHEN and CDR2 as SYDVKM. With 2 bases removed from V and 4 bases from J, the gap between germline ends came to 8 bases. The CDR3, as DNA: TGTGCCAGCAGTTTACCGGGGGTTAATGAAAAACTGTTTTTT. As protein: CASSLPGVNEKLFF. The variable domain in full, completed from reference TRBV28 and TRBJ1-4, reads DVKVTQSSRYLVKRTGEKVFLECVQDMDHENMFWYRQDPGLGLRLIYFSYDVKMKEKGDIPEGYSVSREKKERFSLILESASTNQTSMYLCASSLPGVNEKLFFGSGTQLSVL.

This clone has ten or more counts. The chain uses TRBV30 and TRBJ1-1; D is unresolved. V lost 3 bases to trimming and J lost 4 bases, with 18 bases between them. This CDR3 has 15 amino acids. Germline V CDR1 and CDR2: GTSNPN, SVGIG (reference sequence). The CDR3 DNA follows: TGTGCCTGGAGGTCCGACCTGGGAGCTAGCACTGAAGCTTTCTTT. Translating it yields CAWRSDLGASTEAFF.

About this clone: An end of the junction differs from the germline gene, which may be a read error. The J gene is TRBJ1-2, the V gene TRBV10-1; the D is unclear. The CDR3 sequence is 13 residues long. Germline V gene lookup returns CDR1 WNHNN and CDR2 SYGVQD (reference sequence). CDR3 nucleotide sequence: TGCGCCGGCAGTGCCGGGGTTAACTATGGCTACACCTTC. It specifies CAGSAGVNYGYTF.

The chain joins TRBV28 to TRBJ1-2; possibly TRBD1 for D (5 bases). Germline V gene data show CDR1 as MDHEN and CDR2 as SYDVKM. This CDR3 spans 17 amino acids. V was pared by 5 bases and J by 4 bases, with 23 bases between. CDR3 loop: CASSPLWDSTGGYGYTF. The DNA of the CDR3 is TGTGCCAGCAGTCCATTGTGGGACTCAACTGGGGGCTATGGCTACACCTTC.

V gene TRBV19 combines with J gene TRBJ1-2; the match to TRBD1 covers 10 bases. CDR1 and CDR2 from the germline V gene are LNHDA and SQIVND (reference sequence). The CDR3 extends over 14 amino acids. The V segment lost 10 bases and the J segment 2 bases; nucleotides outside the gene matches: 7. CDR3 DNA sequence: TGTGCCACCAGGGACAGGGGTTCCAACTATGGCTACACCTTC. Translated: CATRDRGSNYGYTF.

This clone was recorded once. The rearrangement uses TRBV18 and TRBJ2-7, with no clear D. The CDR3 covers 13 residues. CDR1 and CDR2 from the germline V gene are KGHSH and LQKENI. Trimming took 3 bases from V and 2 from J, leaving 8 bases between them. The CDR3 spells CASSPGTPYEQYF. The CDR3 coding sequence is TGTGCCAGCTCACCCGGTACGCCCTACGAGCAGTACTTC.